These 7 T cell receptor beta chains came from one sample sequenced in a study of identical twins. TCRdb processed the 5' RACE reads anew with MiXCR; each CDR3 protein has one entry. The data hold about 200,000 distinct CDR3 sequences, with approximately 10% observed a single time. The sequenced sample consisted of memory T cells sorted from blood. The source is a man aged 50 to 60 in good health.

This clonotype was counted only a few times. CDR3 in amino acids: CASSPVYQSVSQGETQYF. The CDR3 bases are TGTGCCAGCAGTCCCGTGTACCAGAGCGTAAGCCAGGGCGAGACCCAGTACTTC. J is TRBJ2-5 and V is TRBV6-1; possible D gene TRBD1, 5 bases. Trimming left V 5 bases short and J 5 bases short, with 27 bases between. Germline values: CDR1 MNHNS, CDR2 SASEGT. The CDR3 extends over 18 amino acids.

This clonotype was picked up a small number of times. This sequence joins TRBV20-1 and TRBJ2-1; 7 bases match TRBD2. There are 16 residues in the CDR3. Trimming removed 5 bases from V and 12 bases from J; junction bases left unmatched: 22. CDR1 and CDR2 from the germline V gene are DFQATT and SNEGSKA (reference sequence). Here the CDR3 reads CSAVVPETGGPVGQFF. DNA of the CDR3: TGCAGTGCTGTGGTACCCGAAACGGGAGGCCCGGTTGGGCAGTTCTTC.

This clonotype has just a few counts. The chain employs TRBV6-1 and TRBJ2-7; 7 bases map to TRBD1. V dropped 6 bases and J dropped 5; count of bases not matched to a gene: 4. The CDR3 is made up of 12 amino acids. In germline, CDR1 is MNHNS, CDR2 SASEGT. The CDR3 loop reads CASRNRGDEQYF. As DNA, the CDR3 is TGTGCCAGCAGAAACAGGGGAGACGAGCAGTACTTC.

V is TRBV29-1 and J is TRBJ2-7; D is perhaps TRBD2 (5 bases). The V end was cut by 4 bases, the J end by 4 bases, with 8 bases between. CDR1 is SQVTM, CDR2 ANQGSEA, per germline. This CDR3 is built from 11 residues. The CDR3 reads CSVARDYEQYF. The CDR3 DNA is TGCAGCGTTGCGAGGGATTACGAGCAGTACTTC.

This clonotype has a handful of counts. This sequence joins TRBV20-1 and TRBJ1-2, with D perhaps matching TRBD1 (5 bases). This CDR3 comprises 13 residues. The V gene lost 1 base and the J gene lost 6 bases, with 12 bases spanning the gap. CDR1 is DFQATT, CDR2 SNEGSKA, per germline (reference sequence). The CDR3 nucleotides are TGCAGTGCTAGAGTAGACAGACGGGATGGCTACACCTTC. As protein: CSARVDRRDGYTF.

In this sample, this clonotype turned up many times. The chain combines TRBV6-2 or TRBV6-3 with TRBJ2-7, with D possibly TRBD2 on 5 matching bases. The CDR3 is 13 residues long. The germline CDR1 and CDR2 sequences are MNHEY and SVGEGT. Trimming cost V 4 bases and J 4 bases, with 11 bases left between them. CDR3 DNA: TGTGCCAGCAGTTCCCCCGGGGAATACGAGCAGTACTTC. Amino acid sequence: CASSSPGEYEQYF.

This clonotype appeared a few times. The V and J genes are TRBV5-1 and TRBJ1-2; D is perhaps TRBD1 (6 bases). Trimming left V 0 bases short and J 6 bases short, with 12 bases between. Germline assignment: CDR1 SGHRS and CDR2 YFSETQ. The CDR3 runs 14 residues. The CDR3 bases are TGCGCCAGCAGCTTGGACCGGGGGCGGGATGGCTACACCTTC. It encodes CASSLDRGRDGYTF.